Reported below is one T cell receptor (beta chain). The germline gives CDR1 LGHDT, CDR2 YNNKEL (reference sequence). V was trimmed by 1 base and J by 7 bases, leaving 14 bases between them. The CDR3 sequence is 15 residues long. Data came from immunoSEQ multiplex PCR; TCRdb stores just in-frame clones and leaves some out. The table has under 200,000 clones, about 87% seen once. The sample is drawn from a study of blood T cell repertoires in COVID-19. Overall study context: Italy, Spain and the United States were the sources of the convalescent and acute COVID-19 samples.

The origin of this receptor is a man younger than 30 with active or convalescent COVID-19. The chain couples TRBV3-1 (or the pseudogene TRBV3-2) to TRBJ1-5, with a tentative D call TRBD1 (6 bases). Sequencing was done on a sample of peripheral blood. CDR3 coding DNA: TGTGCCAGCAGCCAAGCACAGGGTGGAGGCCAGCCCCAGCATTTT. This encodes CASSQAQGGGQPQHF.